Below are 21 T cell receptor beta chains sequenced from a single sample in a study of cytomegalovirus exposure and HLA in healthy donors. The primer mix had 60 Vbeta and 13 Jbeta primers. Method: immunoSEQ multiplex PCR; TCRdb's copy keeps in-frame clones and lacks some. The repertoire table contains about 160,000 clones. Sequencing was performed on PBMCs. These receptors all come from an older woman in good health and CMV-seronegative.

The chain employs TRBV9 and TRBJ1-2; D may be TRBD1 (6 bases). The CDR3 loop spans 14 amino acids. Germline V gene sequence: CDR1 SGDLS, CDR2 YYNGEE. V lost 0 bases and J 6 bases, leaving 12 bases between the germline ends. The CDR3 loop is CASSVDPQGNGYTF. DNA of the CDR3: TGTGCCAGCAGCGTAGACCCACAGGGAAATGGCTACACCTTC.

The rearrangement joins TRBV10-3 to TRBJ2-2; D remains ambiguous. This CDR3 contains 13 residues. The ends were cut back, 4 bases at V and 3 bases at J, with 6 bases in the middle. Per the germline V gene, CDR1 is ENHRY and CDR2 is SYGVKD. The DNA of the CDR3 is TGTGCCATCAGTGCCACAGACACCGGGGAGCTGTTTTTT. It translates to CAISATDTGELFF.

The chain couples TRBV7-8 to TRBJ2-3, with D unclear. Germline CDR1 reads SGHVS; CDR2 reads FQNEAQ. The CDR3 has 14 residues. Trimming pared 0 bases from V and 0 bases from J, leaving 4 bases between. This CDR3 reads CASSLAPSTDTQYF. The CDR3 bases are TGTGCCAGCAGCTTAGCTCCTAGCACAGATACGCAGTATTTT.

The chain uses TRBV12-5 and TRBJ1-4, with D perhaps matching TRBD1 (6 bases). Germline loops: CDR1 LGHNT, CDR2 FRNRAP. V was pared by 6 bases and J by 8 bases, with 25 bases between. This CDR3 is 17 amino acids long. CDR3 region: CASGGGGEKGNREKLFF. DNA for the CDR3: TGTGCTAGTGGCGGAGGGGGGGAAAAGGGAAATAGAGAAAAACTGTTTTTT. The complete variable domain, with remaining parts taken from reference TRBV12-5 and TRBJ1-4, reads DARVTQTPRHKVTEMGQEVTMRCQPILGHNTVFWYRQTMMQGLELLAYFRNRAPLDDSGMPKDRFSAEMPDATLATLKIQPSEPRDSAVYFCASGGGGEKGNREKLFFGSGTQLSVL.

This chain uses TRBV9 with TRBJ1-2; the match to TRBD1 covers 10 bases. This CDR3 region has 13 residues. Trimming at V came to 4 bases and at J to 5 bases, leaving 2 bases not matched to a gene. Germline V gene sequence: CDR1 SGDLS, CDR2 YYNGEE. This CDR3 is CASSLDRGYGYTF. CDR3 bases: TGTGCCAGCAGCCTGGACAGGGGGTATGGCTACACCTTC.

This chain uses TRBV6-1 with TRBJ2-1; TRBD2 agrees at 10 bases. CDR1 and CDR2 from the germline V gene are MNHNS and SASEGT. This CDR3 comprises 14 residues. V dropped 8 bases and J dropped 11; count of bases not matched to a gene: 12. For the CDR3, the DNA is TGTGCCAGCGTCCTAGCGGGAGCTGATGTGAAGCAGTTCTTC. Translated, it gives CASVLAGADVKQFF.

The chain carries TRBV5-4 and TRBJ2-2, with 8 nucleotides matching TRBD2. The CDR3 consists of 16 residues. V lost 4 bases and J lost 8; bases outside the gene matches: 13. Germline lookup yields CDR1 SGHNT and CDR2 YYREEE (reference sequence). CDR3 loop: CASSRAGAYTQGELFF. The CDR3 region has the DNA TGTGCCAGCAGCCGAGCGGGGGCCTACACACAAGGGGAGCTGTTTTTT.

The genes are TRBV6-5 and TRBJ1-5; D remains ambiguous. Trimming took 2 bases from V and 7 from J, leaving 9 bases between them. This CDR3 is 13 amino acids long. CDR1 and CDR2 (germline): MNHEY, SVGAGI. In DNA form, the CDR3 reads TGTGCCAGCAGTTACGCCGAGTACCAGCCCCAGCATTTT. Its protein product is CASSYAEYQPQHF.

The J gene is TRBJ2-7, the V gene TRBV10-2; D is perhaps TRBD2 (6 bases). The germline V gene has CDR1 WSHSY and CDR2 SAAADI. Trimming cost V 4 bases and J 1 base, with 14 bases left between them. The CDR3 totals 15 residues. This CDR3 is CASSGVQGGSYEQYF. For the CDR3, the DNA is TGCGCCAGCAGTGGGGTCCAGGGAGGATCCTACGAGCAGTACTTC.

The chain joins TRBV7-9 to TRBJ2-5; D is unclear. The CDR3 runs 11 residues. Trimming took 5 bases from V and 2 from J, leaving 3 bases between them. Looked up from germline, CDR1 is SEHNR and CDR2 is FQNEAQ (reference sequence). For the CDR3, the DNA is TGTGCCAGCAGCCTACAAGAGACCCAGTACTTC. This codes for CASSLQETQYF.

The genes are TRBV6-5 and TRBJ1-2, with no clear D. The CDR3 length is 12 residues. CDR1 is MNHEY and CDR2 is SVGAGI in the germline V gene. V was trimmed by 2 bases and J by 7 bases, leaving 8 bases between them. Here the CDR3 DNA reads TGTGCCAGCAGTTACAGTCCAGGTGGCTACACCTTC. Its translation is CASSYSPGGYTF.

The rearrangement uses TRBV11-2 and TRBJ2-2, with D maybe TRBD1 (6 bases). Between the trimmed V and J ends, which lost 5 bases and 6 bases, there was a span of 13 bases. This CDR3 has 14 amino acids. Germline V gene data show CDR1 as SGHAT and CDR2 as FQNNGV. The CDR3 coding sequence is TGTGCCAGCAGCAGCGCGCAGGGGTCCGGGGAGCTGTTTTTT. Translation gives CASSSAQGSGELFF.

This chain joins TRBV19 and TRBJ1-6, with D possibly being TRBD1 (6 bases). V was pared by 3 bases and J by 9 bases, with 15 bases between. Germline V CDR1 and CDR2: LNHDA, SQIVND (reference sequence). The length of the CDR3 is 15 residues. Here the CDR3 DNA reads TGTGCCAGTAGTATGGGGACATTCTCGCCTTCACCCCTCCACTTT. It encodes CASSMGTFSPSPLHF.

The V call is TRBV30, the J call TRBJ2-1, with a weak D call TRBD1 (6 bases). The CDR3 spans 15 residues. Germline lookup yields CDR1 GTSNPN and CDR2 SVGIG (reference sequence). V was cut by 2 bases and J by 5 bases, with 16 bases left in between. This chain's CDR3 is CAWSRLQGSHNEQFF. The CDR3 DNA follows: TGTGCCTGGAGTCGGCTACAGGGTTCCCACAATGAGCAGTTCTTC. The variable domain in full, with the rest retrieved from reference TRBV30 and TRBJ2-1, is SQTIHQWPATLVQPVGSPLSLECTVEGTSNPNLYWYRQAAGRGLQLLFYSVGIGQISSEVPQNLSASRPQDRQFILSSKKLLLSDSGFYLCAWSRLQGSHNEQFFGPGTRLTVL.

The chain carries TRBV10-3 and TRBJ1-3, with D perhaps TRBD1 (5 bases). CDR3 length equals 15 residues. V was trimmed by 2 bases and J by 0 bases, leaving 8 bases between them. Germline lookup yields CDR1 ENHRY and CDR2 SYGVKD. The CDR3 region is CAISEGASSGNTIYF. The CDR3 DNA follows: TGTGCCATCAGTGAGGGGGCTAGCTCTGGAAACACCATATATTTT.

This rearrangement joins TRBV5-1 to TRBJ2-2; 8 bases fit TRBD1. The CDR3 has 15 residues. Trimming took 4 bases from V and 5 from J; bases not matched to a gene: 7. CDR1 is SGHRS, CDR2 YFSETQ, per germline. The CDR3 sequence is CASSPGGAGTGELFF. DNA of the CDR3: TGCGCCAGCAGCCCAGGGGGCGCAGGGACCGGGGAGCTGTTTTTT.

The CDR3 reads CASSEEQGAEAFF. The CDR3 nucleotides read TGTGCCAGCAGTGAAGAACAGGGTGCTGAAGCTTTCTTT. This chain links TRBV2 with TRBJ1-1; a possible D gene is TRBD1 (6 bases). Per germline, CDR1 SNHLY and CDR2 FYNNEI. CDR3 size: 13 residues. V lost 1 base to trimming and J lost 6 bases, with 9 bases between them.

The V and J genes are TRBV5-6 and TRBJ2-2; a possible D gene is TRBD2 (6 bases). Per the germline V gene, CDR1 is SGHDT and CDR2 is YYEEEE. The CDR3 runs 16 residues. The V gene lost 0 bases and the J gene lost 3 bases, with 12 bases spanning the gap. CDR3 loop: CASSLEGGMDTGELFF. Here the CDR3 DNA reads TGTGCCAGCAGCTTGGAGGGCGGGATGGACACCGGGGAGCTGTTTTTT. The entire variable domain, with the rest obtained from reference TRBV5-6 and TRBJ2-2, is as follows: DAGVTQSPTHLIKTRGQQVTLRCSPKSGHDTVSWYQQALGQGPQFIFQYYEEEERQRGNFPDRFSGHQFPNYSSELNVNALLLGDSALYLCASSLEGGMDTGELFFGEGSRLTVL.

The chain recombines TRBV29-1 with TRBJ1-3; possible D gene TRBD1, 6 bases. This CDR3 is built from 12 residues. V was clipped by 6 bases and J by 2 bases, with 8 bases between them. Per the germline V gene, CDR1 is SQVTM and CDR2 is ANQGSEA. The CDR3 DNA reads TGCAGCGTAGGACAGCCTGGAAACACCATATATTTT. Its protein product is CSVGQPGNTIYF.

The chain combines TRBV5-8 with TRBJ2-7, with a tentative D call TRBD2 (7 bases). The germline CDR1 and CDR2 sequences are SGHTS and YDEGEE. The CDR3 sequence is 15 residues long. V lost 2 bases and J lost 0, with 12 bases in between. Written as DNA, the CDR3 is TGTGCCAGCAGCTTAGACCGGGGGGCCTCCTACGAGCAGTACTTC. It encodes CASSLDRGASYEQYF. The full variable domain, with the rest looked up from reference TRBV5-8 and TRBJ2-7, is EAGVTQSPTHLIKTRGQQATLRCSPISGHTSVYWYQQALGLGLQFLLWYDEGEERNRGNFPPRFSGRQFPNYSSELNVNALELEDSALYLCASSLDRGASYEQYFGPGTRLTVT.

This sequence joins TRBV4-1 and TRBJ1-2; D is possibly TRBD1 (6 bases). CDR1 and CDR2 (germline): MGHRA, YSYEKL. This CDR3 is built from 14 residues. Deletions cut 1 base from V and 7 bases from J, with 13 bases between. The CDR3 nucleotides read TGCGCCAGCAGCCAAGTTGGCGGGGGCACTGGCTACACCTTC. Its protein is CASSQVGGGTGYTF.